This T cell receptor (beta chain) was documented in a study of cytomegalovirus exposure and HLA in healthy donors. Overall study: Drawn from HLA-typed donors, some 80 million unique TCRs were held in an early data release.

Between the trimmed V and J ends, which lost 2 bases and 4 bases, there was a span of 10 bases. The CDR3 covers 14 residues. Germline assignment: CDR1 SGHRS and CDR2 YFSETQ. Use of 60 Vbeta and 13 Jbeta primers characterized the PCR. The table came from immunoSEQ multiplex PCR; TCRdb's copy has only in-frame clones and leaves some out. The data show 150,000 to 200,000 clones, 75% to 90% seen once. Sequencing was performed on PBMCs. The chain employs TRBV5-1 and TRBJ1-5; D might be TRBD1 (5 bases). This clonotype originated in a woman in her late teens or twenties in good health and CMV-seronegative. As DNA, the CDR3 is TGCGCCAGCAGCTTCGACAGCCTTAATCAGCCCCAGCATTTT. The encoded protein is CASSFDSLNQPQHF.